This T cell receptor (beta chain) was documented in a study of cytomegalovirus exposure and HLA in healthy donors. CDR1 is SGHRS and CDR2 is YFSETQ in the germline V gene. This CDR3 contains 12 residues. The V and J ends lost 7 bases and 4 bases respectively, with 11 bases between them. Sequenced by immunoSEQ multiplex PCR; TCRdb stores in-frame clones only, minus some. The profile shows over 150,000 clones, approximately 86% of them singletons. Sequencing was carried out using PBMCs. The rearrangement joins TRBV5-1 to TRBJ1-1; D unclear. The receptor's source is a young woman in good health and CMV-seronegative. The CDR3 DNA is TGCGCCAGCCATTTAGGAGGCACTGAAGCTTTCTTT. This sequence encodes CASHLGGTEAFF.